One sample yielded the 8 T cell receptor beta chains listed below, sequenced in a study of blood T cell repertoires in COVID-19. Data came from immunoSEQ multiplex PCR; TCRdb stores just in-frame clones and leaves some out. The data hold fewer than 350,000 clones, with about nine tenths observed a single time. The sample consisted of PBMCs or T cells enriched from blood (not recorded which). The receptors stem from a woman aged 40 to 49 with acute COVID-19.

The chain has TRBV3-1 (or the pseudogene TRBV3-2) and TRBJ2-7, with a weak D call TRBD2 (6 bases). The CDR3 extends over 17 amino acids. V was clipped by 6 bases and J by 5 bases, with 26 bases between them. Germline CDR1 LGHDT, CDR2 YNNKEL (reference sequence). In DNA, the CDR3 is TGTGCCAGCAGTCCCGCGCCGGACTACCGGTTTAGGAACGAGCAGTACTTC. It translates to CASSPAPDYRFRNEQYF.

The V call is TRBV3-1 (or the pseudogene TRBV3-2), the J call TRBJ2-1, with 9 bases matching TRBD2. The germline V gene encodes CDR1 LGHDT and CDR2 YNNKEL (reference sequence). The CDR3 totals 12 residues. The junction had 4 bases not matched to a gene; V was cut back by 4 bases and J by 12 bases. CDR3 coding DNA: TGTGCCAGCAGCCGGCTAGCGGGGACGCAGTTCTTC. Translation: CASSRLAGTQFF.

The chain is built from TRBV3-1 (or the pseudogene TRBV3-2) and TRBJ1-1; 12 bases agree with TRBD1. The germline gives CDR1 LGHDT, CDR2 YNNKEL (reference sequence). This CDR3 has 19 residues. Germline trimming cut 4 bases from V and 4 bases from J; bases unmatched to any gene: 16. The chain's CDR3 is CASSRCTGTGGTGGTEAFF. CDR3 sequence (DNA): TGTGCCAGCAGCCGATGTACCGGGACAGGGGGCACGGGAGGCACTGAAGCTTTCTTT.

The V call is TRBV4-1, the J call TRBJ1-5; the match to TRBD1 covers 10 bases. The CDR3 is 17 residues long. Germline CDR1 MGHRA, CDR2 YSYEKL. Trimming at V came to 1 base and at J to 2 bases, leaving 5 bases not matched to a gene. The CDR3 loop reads CASSQGWTGGGNQPQHF. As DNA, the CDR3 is TGCGCCAGCAGCCAAGGATGGACAGGGGGTGGCAATCAGCCCCAGCATTTT.

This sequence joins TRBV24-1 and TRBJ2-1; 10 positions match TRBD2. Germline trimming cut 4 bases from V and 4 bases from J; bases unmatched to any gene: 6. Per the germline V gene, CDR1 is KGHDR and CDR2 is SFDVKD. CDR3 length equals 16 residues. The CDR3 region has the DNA TGTGCCACCAGTGACCCTACTAGCGGGACGTACAATGAGCAGTTCTTC. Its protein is CATSDPTSGTYNEQFF.

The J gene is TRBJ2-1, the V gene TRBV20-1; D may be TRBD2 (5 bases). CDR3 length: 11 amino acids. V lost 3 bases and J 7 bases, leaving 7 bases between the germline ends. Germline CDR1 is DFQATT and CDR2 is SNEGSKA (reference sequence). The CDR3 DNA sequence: TGCAGTGCTAGTGGCGGGAATGAGCAGTTCTTC. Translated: CSASGGNEQFF.

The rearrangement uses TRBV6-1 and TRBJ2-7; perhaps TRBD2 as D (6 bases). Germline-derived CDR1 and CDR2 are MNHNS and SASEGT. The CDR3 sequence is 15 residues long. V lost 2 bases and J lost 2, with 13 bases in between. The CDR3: CASSENSGITYEQYF. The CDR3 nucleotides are TGTGCCAGCAGTGAAAATAGCGGAATTACCTACGAGCAGTACTTC.

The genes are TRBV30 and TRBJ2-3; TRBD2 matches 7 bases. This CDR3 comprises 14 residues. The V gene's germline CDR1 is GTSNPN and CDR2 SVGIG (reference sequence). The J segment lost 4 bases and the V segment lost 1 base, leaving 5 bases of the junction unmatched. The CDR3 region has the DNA TGTGCCTGGAGTGGCGGGAGAACAGCAGATACGCAGTATTTT. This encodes CAWSGGRTADTQYF.